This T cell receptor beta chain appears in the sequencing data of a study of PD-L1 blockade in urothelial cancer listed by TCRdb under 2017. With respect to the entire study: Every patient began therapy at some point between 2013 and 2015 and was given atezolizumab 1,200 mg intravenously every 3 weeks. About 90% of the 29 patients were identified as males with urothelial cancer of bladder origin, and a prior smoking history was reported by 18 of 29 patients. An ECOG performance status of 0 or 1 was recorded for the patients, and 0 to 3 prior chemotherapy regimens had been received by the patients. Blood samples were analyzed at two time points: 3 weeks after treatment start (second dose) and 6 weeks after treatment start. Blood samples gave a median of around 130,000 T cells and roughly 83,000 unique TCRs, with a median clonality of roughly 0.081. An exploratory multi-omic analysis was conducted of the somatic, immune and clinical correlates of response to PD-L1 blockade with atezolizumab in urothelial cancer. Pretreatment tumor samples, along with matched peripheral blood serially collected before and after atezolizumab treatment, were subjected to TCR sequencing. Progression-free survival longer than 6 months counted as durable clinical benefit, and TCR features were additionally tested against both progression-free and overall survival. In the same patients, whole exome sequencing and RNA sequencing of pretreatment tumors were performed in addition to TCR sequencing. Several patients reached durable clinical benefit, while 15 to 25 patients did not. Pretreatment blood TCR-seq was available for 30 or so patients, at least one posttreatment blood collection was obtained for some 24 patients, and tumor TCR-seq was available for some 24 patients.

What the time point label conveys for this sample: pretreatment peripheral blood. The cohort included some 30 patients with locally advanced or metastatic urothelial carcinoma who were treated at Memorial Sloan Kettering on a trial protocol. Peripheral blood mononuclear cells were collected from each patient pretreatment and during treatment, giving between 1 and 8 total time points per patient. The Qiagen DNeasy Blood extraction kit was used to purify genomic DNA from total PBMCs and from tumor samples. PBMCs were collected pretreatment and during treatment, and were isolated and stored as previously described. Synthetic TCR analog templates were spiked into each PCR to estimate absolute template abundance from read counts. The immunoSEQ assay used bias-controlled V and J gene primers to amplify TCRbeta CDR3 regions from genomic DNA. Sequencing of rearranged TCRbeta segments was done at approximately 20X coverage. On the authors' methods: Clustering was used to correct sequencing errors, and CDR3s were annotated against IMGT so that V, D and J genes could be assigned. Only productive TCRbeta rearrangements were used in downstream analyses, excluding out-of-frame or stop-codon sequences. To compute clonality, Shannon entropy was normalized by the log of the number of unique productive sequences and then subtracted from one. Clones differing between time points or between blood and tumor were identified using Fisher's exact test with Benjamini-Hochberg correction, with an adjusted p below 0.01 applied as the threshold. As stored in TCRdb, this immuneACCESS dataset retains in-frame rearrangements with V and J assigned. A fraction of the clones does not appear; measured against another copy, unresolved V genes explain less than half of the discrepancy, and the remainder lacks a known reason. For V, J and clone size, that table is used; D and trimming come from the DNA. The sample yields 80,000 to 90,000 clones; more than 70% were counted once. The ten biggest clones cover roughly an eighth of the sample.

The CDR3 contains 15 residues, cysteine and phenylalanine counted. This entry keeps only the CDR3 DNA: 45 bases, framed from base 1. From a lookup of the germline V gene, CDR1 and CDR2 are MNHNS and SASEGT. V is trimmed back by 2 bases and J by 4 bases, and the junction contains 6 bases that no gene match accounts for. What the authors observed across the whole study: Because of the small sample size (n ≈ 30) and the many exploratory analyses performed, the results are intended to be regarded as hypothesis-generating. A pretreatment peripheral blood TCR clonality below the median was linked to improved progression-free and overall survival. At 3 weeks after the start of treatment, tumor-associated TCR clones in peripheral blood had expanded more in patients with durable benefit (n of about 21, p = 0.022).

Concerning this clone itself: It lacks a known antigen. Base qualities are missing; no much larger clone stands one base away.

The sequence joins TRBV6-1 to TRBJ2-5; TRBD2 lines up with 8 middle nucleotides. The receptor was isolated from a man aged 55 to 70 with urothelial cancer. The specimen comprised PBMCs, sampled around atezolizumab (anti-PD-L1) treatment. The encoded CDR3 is CASSELGTRGETQYF. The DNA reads TGTGCCAGCAGTGAACTGGGGACTAGGGGAGAGACCCAGTACTTC.